These 29 T cell receptor beta chains were sequenced from one sample in a study of neurological immune-mediated disorders. MiXCR, applied by TCRdb to the 5' RACE reads, yields one record per CDR3 protein. Among roughly 60,000 distinct CDR3 sequences listed, 10% to 12% were seen once. Sequenced material: PBMCs. The receptors come from a man in his sixties in good health.

This clonotype has ten or more counts. The chain links TRBV20-1 to TRBJ2-7; D is undetermined. This CDR3 spans 14 amino acids. Germline V gene data show CDR1 as DFQATT and CDR2 as SNEGSKA (reference sequence). V shed 0 bases and J shed 3 bases, with 12 bases lying between them. CDR3 in amino acids: CSARDRQPVYEQYF. DNA for the CDR3: TGCAGTGCTAGAGATAGACAACCAGTCTACGAGCAGTACTTC.

Notes on this clonotype: An end of the junction differs from the germline gene, which may be a read error. The V gene is TRBV6-2 or TRBV6-3, the J gene TRBJ2-4; possibly TRBD1 for D (5 bases). Germline CDR1 reads MNHEY; CDR2 reads SVGEGT. The CDR3 covers 19 residues. CDR3 residues: CASSYSGHLTVIAKIIQYF. The DNA of the CDR3 is TGTGCCAGCAGTTACTCAGGACATCTAACCGTAATAGCCAAAATCATTCAGTACTTC.

This clonotype has at least ten counts. The rearrangement joins TRBV20-1 to TRBJ1-5; D is undetermined. The CDR3 is 14 residues long. The V gene's germline CDR1 is DFQATT and CDR2 SNEGSKA (reference sequence). V was trimmed by 5 bases and J by 3 bases, leaving 14 bases between them. CDR3 in amino acids: CSALEGFDNQPQHF. In DNA, the CDR3 is TGCAGTGCTTTAGAAGGGTTTGACAATCAGCCCCAGCATTTT.

This clonotype was detected only a few times. This chain links TRBV7-2 with TRBJ2-1, with D possibly matching TRBD2 (6 bases). The CDR3 contains 15 residues. Looked up from germline, CDR1 is SGHTA and CDR2 is FQGNSA. Trimming stripped 7 bases from V and 3 bases from J, with 16 bases between. The CDR3 DNA reads as TGTGCCAGCACCCGTCTTGGGGGAGGCTACAATGAGCAGTTCTTC. It codes for CASTRLGGGYNEQFF.

With regard to this clonotype: A much larger clone lies a single base off, so this may be a read error. V gene TRBV6-2 or TRBV6-3 combines with J gene TRBJ2-2, with D tentatively TRBD2 (6 bases). This CDR3 has 17 amino acids. V was pared by 6 bases and J by 5 bases, with 22 bases between. Germline-derived CDR1 and CDR2 are MNHEY and SVGEGT. CDR3 loop: CASSRPLGGDATGELFF. CDR3 bases: TGTGCCAGCAGCCGCCCTCTTGGAGGGGACGCAACCGGGGAGCTGTTTTTT.

This clonotype appeared many times. This chain links TRBV6-6 with TRBJ2-3; possibly TRBD2 for D (6 bases). Trimming shortened V by 6 bases and J by 1 base, and 14 bases separated the two germline ends. The germline gives CDR1 MNHNY, CDR2 SVGAGI (reference sequence). CDR3 length equals 15 residues. The CDR3 DNA is TGTGCCAGCAGGCGGCCCTGGGAGGGCACAGATACGCAGTATTTT. Translated, it gives CASRRPWEGTDTQYF.

The genes are TRBV5-1 and TRBJ2-2, with 7 positions matching TRBD2. The CDR3 runs to 16 residues. The V gene's germline CDR1 is SGHRS and CDR2 YFSETQ. The V and J ends lost 0 bases and 15 bases, in that order; junction bases with no gene match: 17. This CDR3 is CASSLEEPQNTGGLFF. The CDR3 DNA reads TGCGCCAGCAGCTTGGAAGAACCCCAGAACACCGGGGGGTTGTTTTTT.

This clonotype was recorded a few times. The chain joins TRBV12-3 or TRBV12-4 to TRBJ2-7, with 8 positions matching TRBD2. V lost 3 bases, J lost 3 bases, and 4 bases stayed unmatched. The CDR3 is 14 amino acids. CDR3 loop: CASSFTSGGYEQYF. CDR3 sequence (DNA): TGTGCCAGCAGTTTTACCAGCGGGGGCTACGAGCAGTACTTC.

This clonotype was recorded many times. The CDR3 here is CASSLRGRSYNEQFF. CDR3 in DNA: TGTGCCAGCAGCTTACGGGGAAGGTCCTACAATGAGCAGTTCTTC. The rearrangement links TRBV7-9 to TRBJ2-1; D perhaps matches TRBD2 (5 bases). The CDR3 length is 15 residues. CDR1 SEHNR and CDR2 FQNEAQ come from the germline V gene (reference sequence). The germline V and J ends were trimmed by 2 bases and 1 base, with 9 bases remaining between them.

Ten or more counts support this clonotype. The CDR3 loop is CASSTTGHLYEQYF. Here the CDR3 DNA reads TGTGCCAGCAGCACCACGGGACATCTCTACGAGCAGTACTTC. This rearrangement joins TRBV7-9 to TRBJ2-7; D is perhaps TRBD1 (6 bases). V was cut by 5 bases and J by 3 bases, with 14 bases left in between. The germline CDR1 and CDR2 sequences are SEHNR and FQNEAQ (reference sequence). The CDR3 sequence is 14 residues long. The full variable domain, its missing parts supplied by reference TRBV7-9 and TRBJ2-7, is DTGVSQNPRHKITKRGQNVTFRCDPISEHNRLYWYRQTLGQGPEFLTYFQNEAQLEKSRLLSDRFSAERPKGSFSTLEIQRTEQGDSAMYLCASSTTGHLYEQYFGPGTRLTVT.

The table lists this clonotype with many counts. This chain links TRBV7-9 with TRBJ1-5; D unclear. CDR3 size: 13 residues. Germline V lookup: CDR1 SEHNR, CDR2 FQNEAQ (reference sequence). The V end lost 3 bases, the J end lost 0 bases, and 3 bases lay between the germline ends. In nucleotides, the CDR3 is TGTGCCAGCAGCTTTAGTAGCAATCAGCCCCAGCATTTT. This encodes CASSFSSNQPQHF.

With respect to this clonotype: With a much larger clone just one base away, this may be a read error. This rearrangement joins TRBV20-1 to TRBJ1-3; D is ambiguous. Germline lookup yields CDR1 DFQATT and CDR2 SNEGSKA (reference sequence). The CDR3 runs 12 residues. CDR3 loop: CSSRWRGNTIYF. CDR3 DNA: TGCAGTTCTAGATGGAGGGGAAACACCATATATTTT.

This clonotype was recorded at least ten times. For the CDR3, the DNA is TGCGCCAGCAGCTTATACTTCAGATTCGGAAACACCATATATTTT. Translated, it gives CASSLYFRFGNTIYF. The V gene is TRBV5-1, the J gene TRBJ1-3, with D unresolved. V gave up 2 bases and J gave up 4 bases, with 13 bases separating them. This CDR3 has 15 amino acids. Per germline, CDR1 SGHRS and CDR2 YFSETQ.

This clonotype has ten or more counts. The chain has TRBV5-6 and TRBJ2-5, with D possibly TRBD1 on 5 matching bases. V was pared by 1 base and J by 4 bases, with 8 bases between. CDR1 is SGHDT and CDR2 is YYEEEE in the germline V gene. The CDR3 is 13 amino acids. The CDR3 DNA reads TGTGCCAGCAGCTTGACAGGCCCAGAGACCCAGTACTTC. This translates into CASSLTGPETQYF.

The chain is built from TRBV7-2 and TRBJ1-6, with 9 bases aligning to TRBD1. The CDR3 is 17 amino acids. The ends lost 2 bases at V and 7 bases at J; junction bases unmatched: 9. Looked up from germline, CDR1 is SGHTA and CDR2 is FQGNSA. The CDR3 DNA reads TGTGCCAGCAGCTTAAAAACAGGGGGCTCTCTCAATTCACCCCTCCACTTT. This codes for CASSLKTGGSLNSPLHF.

This clonotype has only one observation. At one of its ends the junction is not consistent with the germline gene, which may arise from a read error. The chain recombines TRBV9 with TRBJ1-1; no clear D gene. Germline CDR1 SGDLS, CDR2 YYNGEE. The CDR3 covers 14 residues. The CDR3 region is CASSVGGGHTEAVF. The CDR3 DNA reads as TGTGCCAGCAGCGTAGGGGGAGGGCACACTGAAGCTGTCTTT.

In this sample, this clonotype turned up many times. The genes are TRBV6-5 and TRBJ2-7, with 7 bases identical to TRBD1. Germline trimming cut 4 bases from V and 5 bases from J; bases unmatched to any gene: 8. The CDR3 is made up of 14 amino acids. Germline CDR1 and CDR2: MNHEY and SVGAGI. The CDR3 bases are TGTGCCAGCAGTTCGGCGACAGGGCTCCACGAGCAGTACTTC. This sequence encodes CASSSATGLHEQYF.

This clonotype was counted at least ten times. The chain has TRBV5-1 and TRBJ1-5; 11 bases align to TRBD1. V dropped 4 bases and J dropped 0; count of bases not matched to a gene: 6. CDR3 length: 17 amino acids. Germline CDR1 SGHRS, CDR2 YFSETQ. The CDR3 DNA sequence: TGCGCCAGCAGCCGGGACAGGGGGTTGAGTAGCAATCAGCCCCAGCATTTT. Translated, it gives CASSRDRGLSSNQPQHF.

To note about this clonotype: A much larger clone lies one base from this, so it may be a read error. The CDR3 protein is CVSSLVPPWDQQFF. CDR3 in DNA: TGTGTCAGCAGCTTAGTACCCCCGTGGGACCAGCAGTTCTTC. The genes are TRBV7-2 and TRBJ2-1, with D possibly being TRBD1 or TRBD2 (5 bases each). Germline-derived CDR1 and CDR2 are SGHTA and FQGNSA. The CDR3 has 14 residues. Variable domain in full (rest from reference TRBV7-2 and TRBJ2-1): GAGVSQSPSNKVTEKGKDVELRCDPISGHTALYWYRQSLGQGLEFLIYFQGNSAPDKSGLPSDRFSAERTGGSVSTLTIQRTQQEDSAVYLCVSSLVPPWDQQFFGPGTRLTVL.

This clonotype was counted ten times or more. The chain recombines TRBV7-9 with TRBJ2-3; perhaps TRBD2 as D (6 bases). The V end lost 1 base, the J end lost 0 bases, and 8 bases lay between the germline ends. The CDR3 spans 15 residues. Germline assignment: CDR1 SEHNR and CDR2 FQNEAQ (reference sequence). This chain's CDR3 is CASSLGDFSTDTQYF. In DNA, the CDR3 is TGTGCCAGCAGCTTAGGGGACTTTAGCACAGATACGCAGTATTTT.

Many counts were recorded for this clonotype. The V call is TRBV7-3, the J call TRBJ2-3; no firm D call. Germline assignment: CDR1 SGHTA and CDR2 FQGTGA. The CDR3 length is 14 residues. V lost 5 bases and J 2 bases, leaving 11 bases between the germline ends. The CDR3 DNA is TGTGCCAGCAGCCCCACGAAGGTCACAGATACGCAGTATTTT. This codes for CASSPTKVTDTQYF.

In this sample, this clonotype turned up many times. The rearrangement joins TRBV20-1 to TRBJ2-3, with D possibly called TRBD1 or TRBD2 (5 bases each). The V end lost 8 bases, the J end lost 0 bases, and 15 bases lay between the germline ends. Germline V gene data show CDR1 as DFQATT and CDR2 as SNEGSKA (reference sequence). The CDR3 is made up of 14 amino acids. CDR3 sequence: CSPGARGSTDTQYF. DNA for the CDR3: TGCAGTCCCGGAGCGAGGGGTAGCACAGATACGCAGTATTTT.

The sample holds many counts of this clonotype. V usage is TRBV6-5 and J usage is TRBJ2-5; 8 bases are a match to TRBD1. The CDR3 is made up of 14 amino acids. Trimming at V came to 4 bases and at J to 4 bases, leaving 5 bases not matched to a gene. The germline V gene encodes CDR1 MNHEY and CDR2 SVGAGI. This CDR3 reads CASSSTGVVETQYF. CDR3 DNA sequence: TGTGCCAGCAGTTCGACAGGGGTTGTAGAGACCCAGTACTTC.

V gene TRBV5-6 combines with J gene TRBJ2-1, with D perhaps TRBD1 (6 bases). The germline V and J ends were trimmed by 1 base and 7 bases, with 15 bases remaining between them. Germline V gene data show CDR1 as SGHDT and CDR2 as YYEEEE. This CDR3 comprises 15 residues. The CDR3 coding sequence is TGTGCCAGCAGCTTGACAGGGCAGAACGCGAATGAGCAGTTCTTC. Translated, it gives CASSLTGQNANEQFF.

This chain's CDR3 is CASSYQGTTNEQFF. The CDR3 bases are TGTGCCAGCAGTTATCAAGGGACCACAAATGAGCAGTTCTTC. This sequence joins TRBV6-5 and TRBJ2-1, with D perhaps TRBD1 or TRBD2 (5 bases each). Between the trimmed V and J ends, which lost 3 bases and 7 bases, there was a span of 13 bases. Germline CDR1 is MNHEY and CDR2 is SVGAGI. The CDR3 sequence is 14 residues long.

This clonotype came up once. The junction departs from germline at one end; a sequencing error may be responsible. The gene calls are TRBV20-1 and TRBJ2-5; the D gene is possibly TRBD1 (6 bases). The CDR3 spans 14 residues. Per the germline V gene, CDR1 is DFQATT and CDR2 is SNEGSKA (reference sequence). The CDR3 region has the DNA TGCTGTGCCCCTCCAGGGGCAGGGCAAGAGACCCAGTACTTC. It yields the protein CCAPPGAGQETQYF.

The CDR3 region is CASSFTTSGGTKYNEQFF. The CDR3 DNA reads as TGTGCCAGCAGTTTCACGACTAGCGGGGGGACGAAGTACAATGAGCAGTTCTTC. The chain carries TRBV6-2 or TRBV6-3 and TRBJ2-1, with 13 bases lining up with TRBD2. The J segment lost 4 bases and the V segment lost 4 bases, leaving 10 bases of the junction unmatched. The CDR3 covers 18 residues. Germline lookup yields CDR1 MNHEY and CDR2 SVGEGT.

This clonotype was detected many times. The rearrangement uses TRBV12-3 or TRBV12-4 and TRBJ1-2; D gene ambiguous. CDR3 length: 11 amino acids. Between the trimmed V and J ends, which lost 6 bases and 8 bases, there was a span of 10 bases. Written as DNA, the CDR3 is TGTGCCAGCAGCTCCCCGGCCGGCTACACCTTC. It yields the protein CASSSPAGYTF.

The table lists this clonotype with many counts. V is TRBV10-3 and J is TRBJ2-3; D is perhaps TRBD1 or TRBD2 (5 bases each). Trimming cost V 0 bases and J 1 base, with 5 bases left between them. Germline V gene lookup returns CDR1 ENHRY and CDR2 SYGVKD. The CDR3 consists of 14 residues. This CDR3 is CAISESGGTDTQYF. The DNA of the CDR3 is TGTGCCATCAGTGAGTCGGGGGGCACAGATACGCAGTATTTT.